This T cell receptor beta chain appears in the sequencing data of a study of blood T cell repertoires in COVID-19. Study in general: Donors in the United States, Italy and Spain gave samples during acute or convalescent COVID-19. Sources were T cells, B-cell-depleted T cells, or PBMCs; the material itself was cDNA or gDNA.

Original data processing: Amplification of reference gene primers was used by the study to estimate nucleated cell counts. TCRdb keeps only in-frame clones here, not all; method: immunoSEQ multiplex PCR. V, J and clone size derive from that table, while D and trimming were established from the DNA sequence. The sample yields 170,000 or so clones, roughly nine tenths seen once. Looked up from germline, CDR1 is SGDLS and CDR2 is YYNGEE. V dropped 1 base and J dropped 8; count of bases not matched to a gene: 18. This CDR3 region has 19 residues. Sequenced material: peripheral blood. This receptor was identified in a man between 18 and 35 years old who had recovered from COVID-19. This rearrangement joins TRBV9 to TRBJ1-6; 7 nucleotides agree with TRBD1. DNA of the CDR3: TGTGCCAGCAGCGTAAACAGGGGAGAGGGCCACCACCGGGATTCACCCCTCCACTTT. Encoded protein: CASSVNRGEGHHRDSPLHF.